Following are 20 T cell receptor beta chains from one sample sequenced in a study of blood T cell repertoires in COVID-19. Data came from immunoSEQ multiplex PCR; TCRdb stores just in-frame clones and leaves some out. The sample has fewer than 450,000 clones, around 88% seen once. The material sequenced was peripheral blood. These receptors were taken from a woman between 45 and 60 years old with COVID-19, enrolled during active disease.

Of note for this clone: Additional DNA sequences in this sample encode the identical CDR3. The rearrangement joins TRBV5-1 to TRBJ1-1, with D unclear. The V end was cut by 0 bases, the J end by 0 bases, with 6 bases between. This CDR3 region has 14 residues. Germline CDR1 SGHRS, CDR2 YFSETQ. The CDR3 DNA follows: TGCGCCAGCAGCTTGGCGGGGATGAACACTGAAGCTTTCTTT. Residues: CASSLAGMNTEAFF.

This chain connects TRBV28 to TRBJ1-6; no clear D gene. V dropped 6 bases and J dropped 8 bases, with 14 bases sitting between them. Germline CDR1 MDHEN, CDR2 SYDVKM. The CDR3 covers 14 residues. The DNA for the CDR3 is TGTGCCAGCAGCTTAGGGTTCGGAGATTCACCCCTCCACTTT. As protein: CASSLGFGDSPLHF. The entire variable domain, with the rest obtained from reference TRBV28 and TRBJ1-6, is as follows: DVKVTQSSRYLVKRTGEKVFLECVQDMDHENMFWYRQDPGLGLRLIYFSYDVKMKEKGDIPEGYSVSREKKERFSLILESASTNQTSMYLCASSLGFGDSPLHFGNGTRLTVT.

This rearrangement joins TRBV7-2 to TRBJ1-5; TRBD1 agrees at 9 bases. The CDR3 has 17 amino acids. Germline assignment: CDR1 SGHTA and CDR2 FQGNSA. The junction had 10 bases not matched to a gene; V was cut back by 1 base and J by 6 bases. CDR3 nucleotides: TGTGCCAGCAGCTTAGTACCGTTGACGACAGGGGGTCAGCCCCAGCATTTT. Its protein is CASSLVPLTTGGQPQHF. The entire variable domain, with the rest obtained from reference TRBV7-2 and TRBJ1-5, is as follows: GAGVSQSPSNKVTEKGKDVELRCDPISGHTALYWYRQSLGQGLEFLIYFQGNSAPDKSGLPSDRFSAERTGGSVSTLTIQRTQQEDSAVYLCASSLVPLTTGGQPQHFGDGTRLSIL.

The chain carries TRBV6-6 and TRBJ1-2, with D perhaps TRBD1 (5 bases). V dropped 0 bases and J dropped 3 bases, with 8 bases sitting between them. This CDR3 region has 14 residues. Germline V CDR1 and CDR2: MNHNY, SVGAGI (reference sequence). As DNA, the CDR3 is TGTGCCAGCAGTTACTCGGGGGGGGACTATGGCTACACCTTC. Its translation: CASSYSGGDYGYTF.

This chain connects TRBV4-1 to TRBJ2-1, with D perhaps TRBD2 (5 bases). V was cut by 3 bases and J by 5 bases, with 8 bases left in between. Looked up from germline, CDR1 is MGHRA and CDR2 is YSYEKL. This CDR3 is built from 13 residues. CDR3 DNA sequence: TGCGCCAGCAGCCACAGCGGTAACAATGAGCAGTTCTTC. It encodes CASSHSGNNEQFF.

The genes are TRBV5-1 and TRBJ1-5, with D unresolved. V lost 0 bases to trimming and J lost 5 bases, with 9 bases between them. Germline CDR1 and CDR2: SGHRS and YFSETQ. The CDR3 has 14 amino acids. CDR3 protein: CASSLDNPHQPQHF. In DNA, the CDR3 is TGCGCCAGCAGCTTGGACAACCCTCATCAGCCCCAGCATTTT.

The chain couples TRBV11-3 to TRBJ2-1, with 8 positions matching TRBD2. From germline, CDR1 is SGHNT and CDR2 YENEEA. The CDR3 totals 15 residues. With 2 bases clipped from V and 10 bases from J, the junction kept 10 bases outside the gene matches. In DNA, the CDR3 is TGTGCCAGCAGCTTATTAAGCGGGGGTCCCGGGGAGCAGTTCTTC. It translates to CASSLLSGGPGEQFF.

The chain uses TRBV6-5 and TRBJ1-1; D gene uncertain. V was cut by 2 bases and J by 5 bases, with 15 bases left in between. The CDR3 is 15 residues long. Germline V gene data show CDR1 as MNHEY and CDR2 as SVGAGI. This chain's CDR3 is CASSYSKPGFTEAFF. DNA of the CDR3: TGTGCCAGCAGTTACAGCAAACCAGGATTTACTGAAGCTTTCTTT.

The chain joins TRBV6-5 to TRBJ1-5; D call uncertain. Trimming pared 10 bases from V and 0 bases from J, leaving 10 bases between. Germline lookup yields CDR1 MNHEY and CDR2 SVGAGI. The CDR3 is made up of 13 amino acids. This chain's CDR3 is CAISDISNQPQHF. CDR3 bases: TGTGCCATCTCCGACATTAGCAATCAGCCCCAGCATTTT.

The gene calls are TRBV25-1 and TRBJ2-7, with TRBD1 matching 10 bases. Germline loops: CDR1 MGHDK, CDR2 SYGVNS. V was pared by 11 bases and J by 2 bases, with 21 bases of the junction left unmatched. This CDR3 comprises 18 residues. CDR3 residues: CALPAAPPRQGATYEQYF. The CDR3 coding sequence is TGTGCCCTGCCAGCAGCCCCCCCCAGACAGGGGGCCACCTACGAGCAGTACTTC.

This clone was observed a single time. This chain joins TRBV2 and TRBJ2-2, with D possibly TRBD1 on 6 matching bases. The CDR3 has 14 amino acids. Trimming took 4 bases from V and 2 from J, leaving 8 bases between them. The germline V gene has CDR1 SNHLY and CDR2 FYNNEI. CDR3 region: CASSGQDNTGELFF. CDR3 sequence (DNA): TGTGCCAGCAGTGGACAGGACAACACCGGGGAGCTGTTTTTT.

The chain employs TRBV5-1 and TRBJ1-3; D perhaps matches TRBD1 (5 bases). V dropped 3 bases and J dropped 2 bases, with 18 bases sitting between them. This CDR3 contains 17 residues. Germline V gene data show CDR1 as SGHRS and CDR2 as YFSETQ. DNA of the CDR3: TGCGCCAGCAGCTCCGTTCCCGGGCAGGGCACTGGAAACACCATATATTTT. Amino acid sequence: CASSSVPGQGTGNTIYF.

This rearrangement joins TRBV6-5 to TRBJ2-3; D gene ambiguous. Germline V gene lookup returns CDR1 MNHEY and CDR2 SVGAGI. The CDR3 is made up of 12 amino acids. Trimming left V 5 bases short and J 3 bases short, with 6 bases between. CDR3: CASSILTDTQYF. The CDR3 DNA reads TGTGCCAGCAGTATCCTAACAGATACGCAGTATTTT.

This chain joins TRBV6-5 and TRBJ1-2; 8 bases are a match to TRBD1. Germline trimming cut 8 bases from V and 4 bases from J; bases unmatched to any gene: 9. Germline loops: CDR1 MNHEY, CDR2 SVGAGI. The CDR3 runs 14 residues. The CDR3 loop reads CASSGGQAPYGYTF. For the CDR3, the DNA is TGTGCCAGCTCAGGGGGACAGGCCCCCTATGGCTACACCTTC.

The chain is built from TRBV13 and TRBJ1-2; 7 bases match TRBD1. There are 14 residues in the CDR3. Trimming cost V 3 bases and J 7 bases; bases outside gene matches: 8. Per the germline V gene, CDR1 is PRHDT and CDR2 is FYEKMQ (reference sequence). The CDR3 coding sequence is TGTGCCAGCAGCTTCGGGGCAGGGGGAGGTGGCTACACCTTC. Residues: CASSFGAGGGGYTF.

A word on this clone: The germline gene is not matched at one end of the junction; a read error may be the cause. This sequence joins TRBV19 and TRBJ1-6, with D tentatively TRBD1 (5 bases). CDR1 is LNHDA and CDR2 is SQIVND in the germline V gene (reference sequence). CDR3 length equals 16 residues. CDR3 DNA: TGTGCCAGTAGTCTAGATCCGCGGGGGACGGGCTCACCCCTCCACTTT. It encodes CASSLDPRGTGSPLHF.

The rearrangement links TRBV7-9 to TRBJ1-2; 8 nucleotides align to TRBD1. In germline, CDR1 is SEHNR, CDR2 FQNEAQ (reference sequence). The CDR3 length is 14 residues. The J segment lost 4 bases and the V segment lost 6 bases, leaving 7 bases of the junction unmatched. CDR3 DNA sequence: TGTGCCAGCAGGGTGGGACAGGACGGCTATGGCTACACCTTC. As protein: CASRVGQDGYGYTF. Complete variable domain (other parts from reference TRBV7-9 and TRBJ1-2): DTGVSQNPRHKITKRGQNVTFRCDPISEHNRLYWYRQTLGQGPEFLTYFQNEAQLEKSRLLSDRFSAERPKGSFSTLEIQRTEQGDSAMYLCASRVGQDGYGYTFGSGTRLTVV.

This rearrangement joins TRBV2 to TRBJ1-4, with TRBD1 matching over 8 bases. Germline V gives CDR1 SNHLY, CDR2 FYNNEI. This CDR3 is 17 amino acids long. V gave up 3 bases and J gave up 0 bases; unmatched junction bases: 6. The CDR3 protein is CASSDATGAATNEKLFF. The CDR3 bases are TGTGCCAGCAGTGATGCGACAGGGGCCGCAACTAATGAAAAACTGTTTTTT.

CDR3 residues: CASSSGAGAYEQYF. CDR3 bases: TGTGCCAGCAGCTCTGGGGCGGGGGCATACGAGCAGTACTTC. V gene TRBV11-1 combines with J gene TRBJ2-7; D perhaps matches TRBD2 (7 bases). V was shortened by 4 bases and J by 4 bases, with 14 bases between the two germline ends. Germline lookup yields CDR1 SGHAT and CDR2 FQDESV (reference sequence). The CDR3 loop spans 14 amino acids.

The rearrangement uses TRBV7-2 and TRBJ2-7, with no clear D. The CDR3 covers 13 residues. V was clipped by 1 base and J by 0 bases, with 4 bases between them. CDR1 is SGHTA, CDR2 FQGNSA, per germline. The CDR3 nucleotides are TGTGCCAGCAGCTTAGGCGTCTCCTACGAGCAGTACTTC. Protein product: CASSLGVSYEQYF.